Below, 11 T cell receptor beta chains from the same sample are listed, as sequenced in a study of blood T cell repertoires in COVID-19. The table came from immunoSEQ multiplex PCR; TCRdb's copy has only in-frame clones and leaves some out. The table includes around 250,000 clones, 80% to 90% detected once. The sequenced sample was PBMCs or T cells enriched from blood (not recorded which). The receptors shown here come from a young woman with acute COVID-19.

The J gene is TRBJ1-1, the V gene TRBV10-3, with TRBD1 identical over 9 bases. The CDR3 has 13 residues. The germline V gene encodes CDR1 ENHRY and CDR2 SYGVKD. J was trimmed by 7 bases and V by 4 bases; bases with no gene match: 4. CDR3 coding DNA: TGTGCCATCAGTGTCGGACAGGGGAATGAAGCTTTCTTT. This gives the protein CAISVGQGNEAFF.

The J gene is TRBJ1-5, the V gene TRBV6-2 or TRBV6-3; a possible D gene is TRBD1 (6 bases). Trimming removed 6 bases from V and 0 bases from J, with 15 bases in between. The CDR3 sequence is 16 residues long. Germline V gene lookup returns CDR1 MNHEY and CDR2 SVGEGT. This chain's CDR3 is CASSPTGPYSNQPQHF. CDR3 sequence (DNA): TGTGCCAGCAGCCCAACAGGGCCTTATAGCAATCAGCCCCAGCATTTT.

This clone turned up a few times. J is TRBJ2-1 and V is TRBV27; TRBD2 matches at 9 bases. Looked up from germline, CDR1 is MNHEY and CDR2 is SMNVEV (reference sequence). V lost 7 bases to trimming and J lost 8 bases; unmatched junction nucleotides: 12. The CDR3 spans 15 residues. In DNA, the CDR3 is TGTGCCAGCAATCCCAGCGGGAGGCCCTGGGATGAGCAGTTCTTC. Translated: CASNPSGRPWDEQFF.

This clone was counted a single time. V usage is TRBV3-1 (or the pseudogene TRBV3-2) and J usage is TRBJ2-7; TRBD1 aligns across 8 bases. The CDR3 contains 13 residues. Germline V gene lookup returns CDR1 LGHDT and CDR2 YNNKEL (reference sequence). J was trimmed by 1 base and V by 5 bases; bases with no gene match: 1. DNA for the CDR3: TGTGCCAGCAGCGACAGGGGATCCTACGAGCAGTACTTC. Protein product: CASSDRGSYEQYF.

This clone was observed a single time. The chain joins TRBV24-1 to TRBJ2-1; D not certain. This CDR3 spans 14 amino acids. V was pared by 6 bases and J by 0 bases, with 8 bases between. Germline loops: CDR1 KGHDR, CDR2 SFDVKD. In DNA, the CDR3 is TGTGCCACCAGTCTATCAAGCTCCTACAATGAGCAGTTCTTC. Its protein product is CATSLSSSYNEQFF.

The J gene is TRBJ1-2, the V gene TRBV7-3, with TRBD1 identical over 10 bases. With V trimmed by 2 bases and J by 7 bases, 4 bases remained unmatched. Per the germline V gene, CDR1 is SGHTA and CDR2 is FQGTGA. CDR3 length: 14 amino acids. The CDR3 reads CASSLVRQGAGYTF. CDR3 nucleotide sequence: TGTGCCAGCAGCTTAGTTCGACAGGGGGCTGGCTACACCTTC.

The rearrangement uses TRBV25-1 and TRBJ2-5; no clear D gene. This CDR3 is built from 15 residues. V was trimmed by 4 bases and J by 5 bases, leaving 17 bases between them. Germline loops: CDR1 MGHDK, CDR2 SYGVNS. CDR3 DNA sequence: TGTGCCAGCAGTGCAATCCCCAGCTCAGCGGAGACCCAGTACTTC. Encoded protein: CASSAIPSSAETQYF.

The gene calls are TRBV28 and TRBJ2-7, with D tentatively TRBD2 (5 bases). Trimming stripped 2 bases from V and 3 bases from J, with 8 bases between. Germline V gene lookup returns CDR1 MDHEN and CDR2 SYDVKM. The CDR3 is 13 residues long. In nucleotides, the CDR3 is TGTGCCAGCAGTTTAACCCGGGACTACGAGCAGTACTTC. Its protein product is CASSLTRDYEQYF.

The chain employs TRBV7-3 and TRBJ2-2; D might be TRBD2 (6 bases). V dropped 4 bases and J dropped 1 base, with 13 bases sitting between them. The length of the CDR3 is 16 residues. Germline V gives CDR1 SGHTA, CDR2 FQGTGA. Written as DNA, the CDR3 is TGTGCCAGCAGCTCATCTAGCGTGGGGAACACCGGGGAGCTGTTTTTT. Protein product: CASSSSSVGNTGELFF.

The chain carries TRBV9 and TRBJ1-3; 7 bases agree with TRBD1. There are 16 residues in the CDR3. Trimming cost V 3 bases and J 2 bases; bases outside gene matches: 8. Looked up from germline, CDR1 is SGDLS and CDR2 is YYNGEE. The CDR3 DNA reads as TGTGCCAGCAGCGGACGACAGGGAAACACTGGAAACACCATATATTTT. Protein product: CASSGRQGNTGNTIYF.

The rearrangement links TRBV27 to TRBJ1-5; unclear D gene. This CDR3 has 15 residues. V was cut by 3 bases and J by 1 base, with 10 bases left in between. Germline V gene data show CDR1 as MNHEY and CDR2 as SMNVEV (reference sequence). The CDR3 DNA is TGTGCCAGCAGTTTCCTCGGTTCAAGCAATCAGCCCCAGCATTTT. Translating it yields CASSFLGSSNQPQHF.